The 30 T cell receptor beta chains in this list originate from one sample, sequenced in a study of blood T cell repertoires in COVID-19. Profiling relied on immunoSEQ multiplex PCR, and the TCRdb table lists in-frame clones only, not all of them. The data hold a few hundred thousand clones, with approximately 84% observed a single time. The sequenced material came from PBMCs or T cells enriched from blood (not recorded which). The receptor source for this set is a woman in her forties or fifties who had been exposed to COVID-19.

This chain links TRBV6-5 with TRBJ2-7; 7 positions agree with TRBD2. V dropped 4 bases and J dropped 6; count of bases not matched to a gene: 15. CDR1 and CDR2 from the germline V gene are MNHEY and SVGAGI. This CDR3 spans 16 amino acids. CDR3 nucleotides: TGTGCCAGCAGTTCCCTCAGCGGGGCCCCCTTGCGCGAGCAGTACTTC. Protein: CASSSLSGAPLREQYF.

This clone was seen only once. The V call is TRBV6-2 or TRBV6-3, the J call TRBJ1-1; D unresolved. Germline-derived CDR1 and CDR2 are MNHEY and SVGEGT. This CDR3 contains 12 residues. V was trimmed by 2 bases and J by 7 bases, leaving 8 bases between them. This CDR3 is CASSYVPGEAFF. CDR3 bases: TGTGCCAGCAGTTACGTGCCAGGTGAAGCTTTCTTT.

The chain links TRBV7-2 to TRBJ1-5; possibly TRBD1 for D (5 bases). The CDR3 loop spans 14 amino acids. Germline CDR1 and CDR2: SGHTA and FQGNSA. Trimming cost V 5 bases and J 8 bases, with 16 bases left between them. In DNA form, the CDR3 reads TGTGCCAGCAGCGCCGACAGAGGTTGGGAGCCCCAGCATTTT. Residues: CASSADRGWEPQHF. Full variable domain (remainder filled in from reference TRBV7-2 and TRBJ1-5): GAGVSQSPSNKVTEKGKDVELRCDPISGHTALYWYRQSLGQGLEFLIYFQGNSAPDKSGLPSDRFSAERTGGSVSTLTIQRTQQEDSAVYLCASSADRGWEPQHFGDGTRLSIL.

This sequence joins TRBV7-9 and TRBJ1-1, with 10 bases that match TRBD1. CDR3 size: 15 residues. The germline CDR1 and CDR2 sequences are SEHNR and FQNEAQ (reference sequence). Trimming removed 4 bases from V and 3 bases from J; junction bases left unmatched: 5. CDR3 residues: CASSWKGTGDTEAFF. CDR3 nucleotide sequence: TGTGCCAGCAGCTGGAAGGGGACAGGGGACACTGAAGCTTTCTTT.

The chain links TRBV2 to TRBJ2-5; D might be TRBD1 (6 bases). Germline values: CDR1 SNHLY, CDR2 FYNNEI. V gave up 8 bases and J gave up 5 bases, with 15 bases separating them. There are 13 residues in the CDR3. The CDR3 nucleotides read TGTGCCAGCTCTACAGGGCATTGGGAGACCCAGTACTTC. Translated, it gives CASSTGHWETQYF.

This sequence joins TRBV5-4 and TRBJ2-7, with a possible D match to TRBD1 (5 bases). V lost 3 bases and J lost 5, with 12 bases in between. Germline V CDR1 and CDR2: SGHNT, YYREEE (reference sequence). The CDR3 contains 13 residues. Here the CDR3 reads CASSSQVGHEQYF. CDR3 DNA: TGTGCCAGCAGCTCACAGGTAGGCCACGAGCAGTACTTC.

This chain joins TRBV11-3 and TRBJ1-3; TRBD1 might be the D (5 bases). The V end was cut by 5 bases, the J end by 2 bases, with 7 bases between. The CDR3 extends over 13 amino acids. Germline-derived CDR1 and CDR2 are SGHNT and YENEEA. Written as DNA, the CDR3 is TGTGCCAGCAGCCTGGGGCCTGGAAACACCATATATTTT. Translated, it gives CASSLGPGNTIYF.

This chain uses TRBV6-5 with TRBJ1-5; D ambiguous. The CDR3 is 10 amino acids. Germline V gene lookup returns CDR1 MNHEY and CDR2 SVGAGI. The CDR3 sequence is CTTSNQPQHF. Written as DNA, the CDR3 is TGTACCACGAGCAATCAGCCCCAGCATTTT.

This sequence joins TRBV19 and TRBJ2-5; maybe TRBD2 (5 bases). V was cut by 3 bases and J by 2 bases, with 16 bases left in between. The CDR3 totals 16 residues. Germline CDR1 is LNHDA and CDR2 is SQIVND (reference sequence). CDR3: CASSIGGLAPQETQYF. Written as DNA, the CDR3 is TGTGCCAGTAGTATTGGAGGTTTGGCGCCGCAAGAGACCCAGTACTTC.

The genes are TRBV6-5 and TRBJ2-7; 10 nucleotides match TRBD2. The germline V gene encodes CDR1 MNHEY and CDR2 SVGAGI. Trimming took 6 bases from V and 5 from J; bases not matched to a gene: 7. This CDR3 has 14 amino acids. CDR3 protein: CASSSLAGWNEQYF. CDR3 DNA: TGTGCCAGCAGCTCACTAGCGGGGTGGAACGAGCAGTACTTC.

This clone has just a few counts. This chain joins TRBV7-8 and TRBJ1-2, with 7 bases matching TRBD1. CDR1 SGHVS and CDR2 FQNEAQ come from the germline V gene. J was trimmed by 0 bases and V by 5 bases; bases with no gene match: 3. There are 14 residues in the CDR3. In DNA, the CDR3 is TGTGCCAGCAGCCGCGGGACAGCTAACTATGGCTACACCTTC. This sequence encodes CASSRGTANYGYTF. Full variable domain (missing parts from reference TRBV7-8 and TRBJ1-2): GAGVSQSPRYKVAKRGQDVALRCDPISGHVSLFWYQQALGQGPEFLTYFQNEAQLDKSGLPSDRFFAERPEGSVSTLKIQRTQQEDSAVYLCASSRGTANYGYTFGSGTRLTVV.

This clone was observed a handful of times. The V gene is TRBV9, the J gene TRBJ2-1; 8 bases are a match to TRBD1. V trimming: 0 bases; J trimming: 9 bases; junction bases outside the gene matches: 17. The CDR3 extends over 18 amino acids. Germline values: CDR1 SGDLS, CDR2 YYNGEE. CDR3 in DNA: TGTGCCAGCAGCGTAGCTATTGGGATTGGGACAGGAAACAGTGAGCAGTTCTTC. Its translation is CASSVAIGIGTGNSEQFF.

The CDR3: CASSQDLRSPYEQYF. The CDR3 DNA sequence: TGCGCCAGCAGCCAAGATCTGAGGTCCCCCTACGAGCAGTACTTC. The V gene is TRBV4-1, the J gene TRBJ2-7; D is ambiguous. Trimming stripped 0 bases from V and 2 bases from J, with 11 bases between. The CDR3 runs 15 residues. CDR1 is MGHRA and CDR2 is YSYEKL in the germline V gene.

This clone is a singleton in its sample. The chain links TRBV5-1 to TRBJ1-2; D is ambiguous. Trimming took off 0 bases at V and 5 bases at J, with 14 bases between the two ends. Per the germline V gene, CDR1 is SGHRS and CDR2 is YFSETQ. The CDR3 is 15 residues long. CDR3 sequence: CASSLAIGINYGYTF. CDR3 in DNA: TGCGCCAGCAGCTTGGCTATCGGGATTAATTATGGCTACACCTTC.

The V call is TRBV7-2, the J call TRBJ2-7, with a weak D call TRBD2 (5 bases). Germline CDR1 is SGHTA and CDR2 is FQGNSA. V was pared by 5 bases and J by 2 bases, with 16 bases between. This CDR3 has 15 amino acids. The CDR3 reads CASSPWGAAPYEQYF. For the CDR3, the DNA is TGTGCCAGCAGCCCCTGGGGAGCGGCTCCCTACGAGCAGTACTTC.

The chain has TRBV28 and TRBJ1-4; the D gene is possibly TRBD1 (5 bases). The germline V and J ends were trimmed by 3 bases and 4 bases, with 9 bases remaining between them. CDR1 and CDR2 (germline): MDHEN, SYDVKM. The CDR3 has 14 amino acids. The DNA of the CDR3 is TGTGCCAGCAGTTTGGGGGACTTTAATGAAAAACTGTTTTTT. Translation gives CASSLGDFNEKLFF.

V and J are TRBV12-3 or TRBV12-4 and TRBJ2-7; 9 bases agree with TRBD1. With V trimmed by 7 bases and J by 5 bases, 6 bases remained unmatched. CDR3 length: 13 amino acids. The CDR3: CASKGTGSHEQYF. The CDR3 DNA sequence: TGTGCCAGCAAAGGGACAGGGTCCCACGAGCAGTACTTC.

In DNA, the CDR3 is TGTGCCAGCTCACCACACCAGGGGGCCGGCGAGCAGTACTTC. It codes for CASSPHQGAGEQYF. The chain has TRBV18 and TRBJ2-7; 8 positions agree with TRBD1. The CDR3 contains 14 residues. Germline V gives CDR1 KGHSH, CDR2 LQKENI. V was pared by 1 base and J by 6 bases, with 5 bases of the junction left unmatched.

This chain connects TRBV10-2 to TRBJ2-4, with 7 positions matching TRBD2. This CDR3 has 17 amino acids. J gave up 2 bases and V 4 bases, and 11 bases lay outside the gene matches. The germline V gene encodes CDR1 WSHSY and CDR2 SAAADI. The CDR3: CASSGPLGGGPKNIQYF. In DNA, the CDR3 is TGCGCCAGCAGTGGTCCCCTTGGCGGGGGACCCAAAAACATTCAGTACTTC.

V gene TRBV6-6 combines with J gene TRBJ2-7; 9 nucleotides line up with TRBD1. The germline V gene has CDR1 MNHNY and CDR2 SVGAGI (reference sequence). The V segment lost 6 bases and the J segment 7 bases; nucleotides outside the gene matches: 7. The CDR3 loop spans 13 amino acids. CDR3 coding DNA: TGTGCCAGCAGCCGGACAGGGGCAGCAGAGCAGTACTTC. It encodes CASSRTGAAEQYF.

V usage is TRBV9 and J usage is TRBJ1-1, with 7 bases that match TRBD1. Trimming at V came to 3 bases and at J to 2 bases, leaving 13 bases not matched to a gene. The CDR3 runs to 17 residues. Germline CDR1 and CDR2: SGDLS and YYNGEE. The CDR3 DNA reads TGTGCCAGCAGCGCGCCCGAGACAGGGCAGGGAAACACTGAAGCTTTCTTT. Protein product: CASSAPETGQGNTEAFF.

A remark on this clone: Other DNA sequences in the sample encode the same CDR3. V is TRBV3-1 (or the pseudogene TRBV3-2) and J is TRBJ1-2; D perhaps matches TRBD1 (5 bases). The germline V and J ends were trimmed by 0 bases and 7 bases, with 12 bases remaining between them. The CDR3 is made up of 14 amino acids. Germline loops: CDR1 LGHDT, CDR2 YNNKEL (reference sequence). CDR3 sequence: CASSQERGIGGYTF. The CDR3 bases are TGTGCCAGCAGCCAAGAAAGGGGTATAGGTGGCTACACCTTC.

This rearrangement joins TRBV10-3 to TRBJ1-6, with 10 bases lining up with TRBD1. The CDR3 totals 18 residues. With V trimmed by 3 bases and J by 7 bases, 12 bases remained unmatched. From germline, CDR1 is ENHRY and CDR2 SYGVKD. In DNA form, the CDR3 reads TGTGCCATCAGTGATTCGACAGGGGGCTTTGGCTACAATTCACCCCTCCACTTT. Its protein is CAISDSTGGFGYNSPLHF.

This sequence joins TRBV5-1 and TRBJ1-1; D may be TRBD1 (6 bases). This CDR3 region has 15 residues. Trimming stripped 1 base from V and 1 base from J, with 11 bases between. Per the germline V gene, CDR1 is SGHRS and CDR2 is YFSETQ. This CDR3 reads CASSLTGRSNTEAFF. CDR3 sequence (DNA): TGCGCCAGCAGCTTGACAGGGCGATCGAACACTGAAGCTTTCTTT.

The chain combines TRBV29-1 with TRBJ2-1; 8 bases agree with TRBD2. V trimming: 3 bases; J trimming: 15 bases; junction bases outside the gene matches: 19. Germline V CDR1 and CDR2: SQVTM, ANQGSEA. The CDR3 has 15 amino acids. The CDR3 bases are TGCAGCGTTGAGGGTAGCGGGGTTACTACAATGATCCGGTTCTTC. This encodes CSVEGSGVTTMIRFF.

The CDR3 region has the DNA TGTGCCAGCAGCATAGGGGGGGGCCTGAACACTGAAGCTTTCTTT. It specifies CASSIGGGLNTEAFF. This chain joins TRBV7-6 and TRBJ1-1; the D gene is possibly TRBD1 (6 bases). Germline V lookup: CDR1 SGHVS, CDR2 FNYEAQ. Deletions cut 5 bases from V and 0 bases from J, with 13 bases between. The CDR3 length is 15 residues.

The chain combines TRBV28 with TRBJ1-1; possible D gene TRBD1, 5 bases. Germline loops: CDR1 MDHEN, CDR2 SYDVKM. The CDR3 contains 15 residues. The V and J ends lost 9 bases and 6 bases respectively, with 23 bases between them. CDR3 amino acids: CASDEGNAGDAEAFF. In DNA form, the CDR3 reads TGTGCCAGTGATGAGGGGAACGCGGGGGACGCTGAAGCTTTCTTT.

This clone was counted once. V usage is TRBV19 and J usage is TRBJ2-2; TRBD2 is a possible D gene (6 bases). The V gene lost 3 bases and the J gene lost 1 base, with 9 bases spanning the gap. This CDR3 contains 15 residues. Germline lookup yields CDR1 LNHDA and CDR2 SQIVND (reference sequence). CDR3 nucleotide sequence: TGTGCCAGTAGTATCAGGAGGGGGAACACCGGGGAGCTGTTTTTT. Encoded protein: CASSIRRGNTGELFF.

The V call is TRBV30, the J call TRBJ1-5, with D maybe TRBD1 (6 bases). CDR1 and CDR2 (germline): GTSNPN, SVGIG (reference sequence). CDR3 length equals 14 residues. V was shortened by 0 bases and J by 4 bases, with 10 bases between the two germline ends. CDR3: CAWSVGDKNQPQHF. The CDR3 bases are TGTGCCTGGAGTGTTGGGGACAAAAATCAGCCCCAGCATTTT.

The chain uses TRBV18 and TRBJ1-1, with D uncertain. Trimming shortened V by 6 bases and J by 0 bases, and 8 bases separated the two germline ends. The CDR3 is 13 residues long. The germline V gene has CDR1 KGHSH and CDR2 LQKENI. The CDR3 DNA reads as TGTGCCAGCTCGGTGTCTATGAACACTGAAGCTTTCTTT. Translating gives CASSVSMNTEAFF.